A selection of T cell receptor beta chains follows, all from one sample in a study of identical twins. Using its own MiXCR run on the 5' RACE reads, TCRdb lists one record per CDR3 protein. The sample lists hundreds of thousands of distinct CDR3 sequences; around 20% were seen once. Another study also made use of these data, one on T cells expressing NK-cell markers.

Sequenced sample: PBMCs. The receptors here all came from a woman younger than 30 in good health. Both conserved end residues are part of each CDR3. D genes are given only for firm matches. Some rows mark clone size as missing; the rest say once, few, many or name a class of expanded clone.

.,TRBV3-1,few,TRBJ2-7,TGTGCCAGCAGCCAAGATTTGCCGACGCGCGGCGAGCAGTACTTC,CASSQDLPTRGEQYF
.,TRBV12-3/TRBV12-4,many,TRBJ2-1,TGTGCCAGCAGTCCGAGGCGGGTTGAGCAGTTCTTC,CASSPRRVEQFF
.,TRBV16,many,TRBJ1-1,TGTGCCAGCAGCCAATCAGGTCACACTGAAGCTTTCTTT,CASSQSGHTEAFF
TRBD2,TRBV20-1,few,TRBJ2-3,TGCAGTGCTAGAGATTTAGGACTAGCGGGAGTCGGGACAGATACGCAGTATTTT,CSARDLGLAGVGTDTQYF
.,TRBV12-3/TRBV12-4,.,TRBJ1-6,TGTGCCAGCAACCTCGATAGCGGCCTAAATTCACCCCTCCACTTT,CASNLDSGLNSPLHF
.,TRBV12-3/TRBV12-4,.,TRBJ2-1,TGTGCCAGCAGTTTCCCCTTTACCAATGAGCAGTTCTTC,CASSFPFTNEQFF
.,TRBV6-2/TRBV6-3,.,TRBJ2-1,TGTGCCAGCAGTTCTCAGCTCTTGGATGAGCAGTTCTTC,CASSSQLLDEQFF
TRBD1,TRBV4-2,many,TRBJ2-7,TGTGCCAGCAGCCCCTCCGGTCTGGACAGGGGCTACGAGCAGTACTTC,CASSPSGLDRGYEQYF
.,TRBV5-1,many,TRBJ2-5,TGCGCCAGCAGACTAGGCGGACCAAAAGAGACCCAGTACTTC,CASRLGGPKETQYF
.,TRBV20-1,.,TRBJ2-1,TGCAGTGCTAGCGTCACCTACAATGAGCAGTTCTTC,CSASVTYNEQFF
TRBD1,TRBV29-1,.,TRBJ1-5,TGCAGCGTGGTCACAGGGGGGACGGGGAATCAGCCCCAGCATTTT,CSVVTGGTGNQPQHF
TRBD1,TRBV29-1,.,TRBJ1-4,TGCAGCGTCGCTGGGGACAGGGGGGGCGAAAAACTGTTTTTT,CSVAGDRGGEKLFF
.,TRBV20-1,many,TRBJ2-7,TGCAGTGCTGTACAGGGTGACGAGCAGTACTTC,CSAVQGDEQYF
.,TRBV29-1,.,TRBJ2-7,TGCAGCGTTCGGTCTAGCCCCTACGAGCAGTACTTC,CSVRSSPYEQYF
TRBD1,TRBV6-5,few,TRBJ1-2,TGTGCCAGCAGTTGGACAGGGGCAGGAGACTATGGCTACACCTTC,CASSWTGAGDYGYTF
.,TRBV5-1,.,TRBJ2-1,TGCGCCAGCACGACCGGCTCCTACAATGAGCAGTTCTTC,CASTTGSYNEQFF
.,TRBV5-1,few,TRBJ2-5,TGCGCCAGCAGCTGGGAAACATCGGCGACCCAGTACTTC,CASSWETSATQYF
.,TRBV7-3,.,TRBJ2-1,TGTGCCAGCAGCACCGTAACAGGGAATGAGCAGTTCTTC,CASSTVTGNEQFF
.,TRBV2,.,TRBJ2-7,TGTGCCAGCGGGTCCTCATGGGGCGAGCAGTACTTC,CASGSSWGEQYF
.,TRBV10-2,many,TRBJ2-3,TGCGCCAGCGGCCAAATGAGCTCCACAGATACGCAGTATTTT,CASGQMSSTDTQYF
.,TRBV4-3,many,TRBJ2-4,TGCGCCAGCAGCAAGGGGGGGGGTGTCACCAAAAACATTCAGTACTTC,CASSKGGGVTKNIQYF
TRBD1,TRBV9,few,TRBJ1-2,TGTGCCAGCAGCGTAGAGCCAGGGACAGTGTACGGCTACACCTTC,CASSVEPGTVYGYTF
TRBD2,TRBV10-3,few,TRBJ2-1,TGTGCCATCAGCGGGACTAGTAATGAGCAGTTCTTC,CAISGTSNEQFF
.,TRBV7-9,.,TRBJ2-7,TGTGCCAGCAGCAGACCAACCTCCTACGAGCAGTACTTC,CASSRPTSYEQYF
.,TRBV5-6,.,TRBJ2-2,TGTGTCAGCAGCTTCGGAAATAGCGGTAACACCGGGGAGCTGTTTTTT,CVSSFGNSGNTGELFF
.,TRBV2,.,TRBJ2-5,TGTGCCTCTAAGGACAGTGGCTTACAAGAGACCCAGTACTTC,CASKDSGLQETQYF
TRBD1,TRBV15,.,TRBJ1-1,TGTGCCACCAGCAGAGAAAGGGGGCTAGCTTTCTTT,CATSRERGLAFF
.,TRBV29-1,many,TRBJ2-7,TGCAGCGTTTACCTCCGGGTCTCCTCCTACGAGCAGTACTTC,CSVYLRVSSYEQYF
TRBD2,TRBV7-6,.,TRBJ2-5,TGTGCCAGCAGCTGGGCGCTAGCGGGGGGTTTCGAGACCCAGTACTTC,CASSWALAGGFETQYF
TRBD2,TRBV2,many,TRBJ2-3,TGTGCCAGCAGCGGAGGACTAGCGGGGTCTAGTCAGTATTTT,CASSGGLAGSSQYF
TRBD1,TRBV10-3,few,TRBJ2-7,TGTGCCGCCCGGGACAGGGACTACGAGCAGTACTTC,CAARDRDYEQYF
.,TRBV5-1,few,TRBJ1-5,TGCGCCAGCAGCTTGGGGGGTTTAAGCCAGCCCCAGCATTTT,CASSLGGLSQPQHF
TRBD1,TRBV25-1,.,TRBJ1-2,TGTGCCAGCAGGGGGACAGGGGTAGGCTACACCTTC,CASRGTGVGYTF
TRBD1,TRBV9,few,TRBJ1-2,TGTGCCAGCAGCCGTACAGGGGATTTATCCTATGGCTACACCTTC,CASSRTGDLSYGYTF
TRBD2,TRBV6-1,few,TRBJ2-3,TGTGCCAGCAGGAGAACTAGCGGGAGTCCCACAGATACGCAGTATTTT,CASRRTSGSPTDTQYF
TRBD2,TRBV5-4,few,TRBJ2-5,TGTGCCAGCAGCTTGGCCAGCGGGAGCGTAGAGACCCAGTACTTC,CASSLASGSVETQYF
TRBD1,TRBV5-6,few,TRBJ2-1,TGTGCCAGCAACCGCCCGGACAGGGCCTTCGGCGAGCAGTTCTTC,CASNRPDRAFGEQFF
.,TRBV6-1,.,TRBJ2-3,TGTGCCAGTGCTCGAACAGTCAGCACAGATACGCAGTATTTT,CASARTVSTDTQYF
.,TRBV6-5,few,TRBJ2-3,TGTGCCAGCAGTTATGTCAGGGCCACAGATACGCAGTATTTT,CASSYVRATDTQYF
.,TRBV24-1,many,TRBJ2-3,TGTGCCACCAGTGATGCCGACAGCACAGATACGCAGTATTTT,CATSDADSTDTQYF
TRBD1,TRBV20-1,many,TRBJ1-2,TGCAGTGTAAGAGACAGGGCCCCCTATGGCTACACCTTC,CSVRDRAPYGYTF
TRBD1,TRBV5-5,few,TRBJ1-5,TGTGCCAGCAGCGCCGGGACAGTCCCCAATCAGCCCCAGCATTTT,CASSAGTVPNQPQHF
.,TRBV6-1,many,TRBJ1-2,TGTGCCAGCAGCCGTACAGGGTTGGGCTATGGCTACACCTTC,CASSRTGLGYGYTF
TRBD1,TRBV6-1,.,TRBJ1-1,TGTGCCAGCAGCCGGACAGGGGGAGGCACTGAAGCTTTCTTT,CASSRTGGGTEAFF
TRBD2,TRBV10-3,.,TRBJ2-3,TGTGCCATCAGTGTAATCAGCGGGAGAATGCGGTCAGATACGCAGTATTTT,CAISVISGRMRSDTQYF
.,TRBV12-3/TRBV12-4,many,TRBJ2-3,TGTGCCAGCGCCCTAGGGGCGAGCACAGATACGCAGTATTTT,CASALGASTDTQYF
.,TRBV11-2,.,TRBJ2-5,TGTGCCAGCAGCTTAATCTTTGTAGCGGAGAGGCACGAGACCCAGTACTTC,CASSLIFVAERHETQYF
.,TRBV20-1,few,TRBJ2-7,TGCAGTGCTAGCATGGCAGGGGTTAACGAGCAGTACTTC,CSASMAGVNEQYF
.,TRBV5-1,few,TRBJ1-4,TGCGCCAGCAGCTTGGAGTCTAGAAATGAAAAACTGTTTTTT,CASSLESRNEKLFF
TRBD2,TRBV7-3,.,TRBJ2-1,TGTGCCAGCAGCTTAATTCCCAGACTAGCGGGTGTGAGTGATGAGCAGTTCTTC,CASSLIPRLAGVSDEQFF
TRBD1,TRBV5-1,.,TRBJ2-6,TGCGCCAGCAGCACCGGACAGGCCTCTGGGGCCAACGTCCTGACTTTC,CASSTGQASGANVLTF
.,TRBV20-1,.,TRBJ1-2,TGCAGTGCTAGAGATGAAGGGCGGGGATATGGCTACACCTTC,CSARDEGRGYGYTF
.,TRBV10-3,.,TRBJ2-7,TGTGCCACGACTGGGACATCCTACGAGCAGTACTTC,CATTGTSYEQYF
TRBD2,TRBV6-1,few,TRBJ2-7,TGTGCCAGCACCCCCGGTAGCGGGGAGTACGAGCAGTACTTC,CASTPGSGEYEQYF
TRBD1,TRBV5-1,few,TRBJ1-1,TGCGCCAGCAGCTCCCCGGGACAGATCGAAGCTTTCTTT,CASSSPGQIEAFF
TRBD2,TRBV7-6,few,TRBJ2-7,TGTGCCAGCAGTCGAGACTGGGAGGGAGAGCAGTACTTC,CASSRDWEGEQYF
.,TRBV3-1,.,TRBJ2-1,TGTGCCAGCAGCCAAGGCCTCCTACGCAATGAGCAGTTCTTC,CASSQGLLRNEQFF